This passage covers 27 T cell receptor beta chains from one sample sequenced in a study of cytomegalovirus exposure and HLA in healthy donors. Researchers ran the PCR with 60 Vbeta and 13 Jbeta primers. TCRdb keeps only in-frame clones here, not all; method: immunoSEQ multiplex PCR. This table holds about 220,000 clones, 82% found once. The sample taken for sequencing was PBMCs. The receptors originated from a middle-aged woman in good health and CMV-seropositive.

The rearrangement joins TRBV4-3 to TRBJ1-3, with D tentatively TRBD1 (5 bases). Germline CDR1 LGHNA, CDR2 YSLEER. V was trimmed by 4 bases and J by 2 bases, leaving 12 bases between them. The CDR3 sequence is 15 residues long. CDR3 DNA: TGCGCCAGCAGCCCCAAGTGGGGCGCTGGAAACACCATATATTTT. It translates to CASSPKWGAGNTIYF.

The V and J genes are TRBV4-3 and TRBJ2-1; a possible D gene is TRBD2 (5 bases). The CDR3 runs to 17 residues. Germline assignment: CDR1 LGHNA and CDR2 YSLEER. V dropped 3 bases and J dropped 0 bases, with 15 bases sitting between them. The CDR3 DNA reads TGCGCCAGCAGCCAGGCCATATCGGGGAGCTCCTACAATGAGCAGTTCTTC. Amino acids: CASSQAISGSSYNEQFF.

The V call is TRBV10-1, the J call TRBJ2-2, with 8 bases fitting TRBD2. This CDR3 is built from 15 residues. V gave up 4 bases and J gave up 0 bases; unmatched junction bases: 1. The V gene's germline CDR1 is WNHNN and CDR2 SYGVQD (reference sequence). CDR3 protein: CASSGSGANTGELFF. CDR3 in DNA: TGCGCCAGCAGTGGTAGCGGGGCGAACACCGGGGAGCTGTTTTTT.

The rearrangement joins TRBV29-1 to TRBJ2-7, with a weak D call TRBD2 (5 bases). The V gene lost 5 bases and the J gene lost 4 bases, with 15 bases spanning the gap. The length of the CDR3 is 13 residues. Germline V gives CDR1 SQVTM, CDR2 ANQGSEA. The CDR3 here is CSVSLTGGYEQYF. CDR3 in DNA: TGCAGCGTTTCACTCACCGGAGGATACGAGCAGTACTTC.

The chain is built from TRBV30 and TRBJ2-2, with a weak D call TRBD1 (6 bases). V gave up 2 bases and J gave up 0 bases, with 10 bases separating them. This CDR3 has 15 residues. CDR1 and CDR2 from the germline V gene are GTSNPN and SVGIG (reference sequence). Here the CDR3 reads CAWSTGTSNTGELFF. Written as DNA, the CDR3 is TGTGCCTGGAGTACCGGGACATCGAACACCGGGGAGCTGTTTTTT.

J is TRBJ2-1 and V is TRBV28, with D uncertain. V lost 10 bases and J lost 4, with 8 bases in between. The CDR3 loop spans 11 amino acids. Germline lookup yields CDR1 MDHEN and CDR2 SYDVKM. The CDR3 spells CATGSYNEQFF. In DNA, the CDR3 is TGTGCCACCGGTAGTTACAATGAGCAGTTCTTC.

The CDR3 here is CASSSNRGSGETQYF. The CDR3 bases are TGTGCCAGCTCATCGAACAGGGGATCAGGGGAGACCCAGTACTTC. The rearrangement links TRBV18 to TRBJ2-5; 7 nucleotides agree with TRBD1. Trimming removed 5 bases from V and 5 bases from J; junction bases left unmatched: 11. Per the germline V gene, CDR1 is KGHSH and CDR2 is LQKENI. The CDR3 loop spans 15 amino acids.

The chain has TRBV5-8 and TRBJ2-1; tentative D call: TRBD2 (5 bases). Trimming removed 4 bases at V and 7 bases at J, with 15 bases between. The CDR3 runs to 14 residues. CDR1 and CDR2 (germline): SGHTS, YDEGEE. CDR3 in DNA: TGTGCCAGCAGCAAATCGGCTAGGAGGAATGAGCAGTTCTTC. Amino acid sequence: CASSKSARRNEQFF.

The CDR3 DNA sequence: TGTGCCAGCTCATCTACGGGACAGGGGATCCGGGAGACCCAGTACTTC. It yields the protein CASSSTGQGIRETQYF. This sequence joins TRBV18 and TRBJ2-5, with 10 bases aligning to TRBD1. The V gene end was trimmed by 5 bases and the J gene end by 5 bases; junction bases not matched to a gene: 11. The CDR3 contains 16 residues. Germline-derived CDR1 and CDR2 are KGHSH and LQKENI.

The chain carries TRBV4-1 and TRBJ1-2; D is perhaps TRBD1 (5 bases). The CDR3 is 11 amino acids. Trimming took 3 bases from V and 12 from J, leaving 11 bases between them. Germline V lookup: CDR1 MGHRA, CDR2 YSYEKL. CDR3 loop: CASSQGGLHTF. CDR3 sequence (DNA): TGCGCCAGCAGCCAGGGGGGGTTGCACACCTTC.

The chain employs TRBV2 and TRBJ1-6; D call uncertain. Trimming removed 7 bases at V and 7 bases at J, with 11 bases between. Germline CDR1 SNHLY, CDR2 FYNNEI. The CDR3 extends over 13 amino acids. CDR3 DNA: TGTGCCAGCACGAAGGAGCAAAATTCACCCCTCCACTTT. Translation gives CASTKEQNSPLHF.

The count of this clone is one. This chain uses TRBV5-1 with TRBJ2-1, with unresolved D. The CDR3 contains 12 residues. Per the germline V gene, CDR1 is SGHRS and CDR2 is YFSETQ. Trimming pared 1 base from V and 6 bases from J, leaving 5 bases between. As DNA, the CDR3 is TGCGCCAGCAGCTTGCCGAGCAATGAGCAGTTCTTC. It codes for CASSLPSNEQFF.

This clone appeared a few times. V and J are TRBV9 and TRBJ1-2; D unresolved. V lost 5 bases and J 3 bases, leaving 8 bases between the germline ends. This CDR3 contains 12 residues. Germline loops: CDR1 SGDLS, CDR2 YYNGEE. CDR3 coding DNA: TGTGCCAGCAGAACACAGCACTATGGCTACACCTTC. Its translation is CASRTQHYGYTF.

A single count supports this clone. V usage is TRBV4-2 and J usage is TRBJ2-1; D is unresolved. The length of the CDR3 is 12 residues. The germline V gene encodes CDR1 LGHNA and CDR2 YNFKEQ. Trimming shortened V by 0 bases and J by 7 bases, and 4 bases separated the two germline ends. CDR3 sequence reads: CASSQEANEQFF. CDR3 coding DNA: TGTGCCAGCAGCCAAGAGGCAAATGAGCAGTTCTTC.

The CDR3 DNA follows: TGCGCCAGCAGCTTGGTTGGGGAGGATGAGCAGTTCTTC. It encodes CASSLVGEDEQFF. The chain has TRBV5-1 and TRBJ2-1, with D tentatively TRBD2 (6 bases). Deletions cut 0 bases from V and 8 bases from J, with 9 bases between. The CDR3 is made up of 13 amino acids. Germline loops: CDR1 SGHRS, CDR2 YFSETQ.

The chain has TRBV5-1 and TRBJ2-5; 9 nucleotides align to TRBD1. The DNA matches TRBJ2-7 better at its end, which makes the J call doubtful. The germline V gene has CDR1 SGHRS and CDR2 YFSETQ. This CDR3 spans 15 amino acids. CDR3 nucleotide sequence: TGCGCCAGCAGCTTGATGACAGGGGGAGTGGACGAGCAGTACTTC. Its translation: CASSLMTGGVDEQYF.

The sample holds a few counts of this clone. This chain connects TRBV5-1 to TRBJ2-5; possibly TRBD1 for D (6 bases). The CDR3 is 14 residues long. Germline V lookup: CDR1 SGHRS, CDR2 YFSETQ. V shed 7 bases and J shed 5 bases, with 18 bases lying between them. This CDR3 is CASSRDTGLETQYF. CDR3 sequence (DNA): TGCGCCAGCTCCCGGGACACGGGCCTTGAGACCCAGTACTTC.

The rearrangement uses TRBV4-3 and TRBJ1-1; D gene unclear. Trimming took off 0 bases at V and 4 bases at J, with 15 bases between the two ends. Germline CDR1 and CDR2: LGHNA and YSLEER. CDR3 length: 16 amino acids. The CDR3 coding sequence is TGCGCCAGCAGCCAAGACCCCACAGTTAAAAGCACTGAAGCTTTCTTT. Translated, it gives CASSQDPTVKSTEAFF.

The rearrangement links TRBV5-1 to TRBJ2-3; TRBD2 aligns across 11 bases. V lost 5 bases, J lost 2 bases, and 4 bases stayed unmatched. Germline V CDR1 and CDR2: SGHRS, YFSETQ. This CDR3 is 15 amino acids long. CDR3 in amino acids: CASRLAGAPTDTQYF. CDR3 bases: TGCGCCAGCAGACTAGCGGGAGCCCCCACAGATACGCAGTATTTT.

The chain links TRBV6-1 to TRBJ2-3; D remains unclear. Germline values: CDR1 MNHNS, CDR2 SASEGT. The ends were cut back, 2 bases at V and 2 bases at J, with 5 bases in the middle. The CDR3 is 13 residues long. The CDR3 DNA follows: TGTGCCAGCAGTGAATCTTACACAGATACGCAGTATTTT. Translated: CASSESYTDTQYF.

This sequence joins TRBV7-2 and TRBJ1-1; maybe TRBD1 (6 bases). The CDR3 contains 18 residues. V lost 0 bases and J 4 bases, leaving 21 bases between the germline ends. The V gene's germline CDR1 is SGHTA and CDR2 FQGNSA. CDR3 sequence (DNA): TGTGCCAGCAGCTTAGCGTATGGGTTAGTCAGGGGTGGCACTGAAGCTTTCTTT. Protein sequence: CASSLAYGLVRGGTEAFF. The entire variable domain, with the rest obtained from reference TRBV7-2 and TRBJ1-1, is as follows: GAGVSQSPSNKVTEKGKDVELRCDPISGHTALYWYRQSLGQGLEFLIYFQGNSAPDKSGLPSDRFSAERTGGSVSTLTIQRTQQEDSAVYLCASSLAYGLVRGGTEAFFGQGTRLTVV.

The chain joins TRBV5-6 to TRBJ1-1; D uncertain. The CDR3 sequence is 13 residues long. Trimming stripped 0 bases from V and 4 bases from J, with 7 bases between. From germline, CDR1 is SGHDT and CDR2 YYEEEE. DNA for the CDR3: TGTGCCAGCAGCTTGGTGGAGAGCACTGAAGCTTTCTTT. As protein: CASSLVESTEAFF.

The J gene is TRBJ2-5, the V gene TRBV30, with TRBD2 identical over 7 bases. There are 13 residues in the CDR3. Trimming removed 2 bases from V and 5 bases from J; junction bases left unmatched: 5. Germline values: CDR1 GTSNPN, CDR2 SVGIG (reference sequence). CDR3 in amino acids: CAWSIVGGETQYF. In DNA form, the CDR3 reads TGTGCCTGGAGTATAGTGGGGGGGGAGACCCAGTACTTC. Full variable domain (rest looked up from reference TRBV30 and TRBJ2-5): SQTIHQWPATLVQPVGSPLSLECTVEGTSNPNLYWYRQAAGRGLQLLFYSVGIGQISSEVPQNLSASRPQDRQFILSSKKLLLSDSGFYLCAWSIVGGETQYFGPGTRLLVL.

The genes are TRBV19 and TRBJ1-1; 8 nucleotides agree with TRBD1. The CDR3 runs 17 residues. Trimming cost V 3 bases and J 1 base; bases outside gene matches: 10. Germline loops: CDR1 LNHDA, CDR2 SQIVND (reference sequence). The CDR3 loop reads CASSIGQGAMANTEAFF. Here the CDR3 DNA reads TGTGCCAGTAGTATCGGGCAGGGGGCAATGGCGAACACTGAAGCTTTCTTT.

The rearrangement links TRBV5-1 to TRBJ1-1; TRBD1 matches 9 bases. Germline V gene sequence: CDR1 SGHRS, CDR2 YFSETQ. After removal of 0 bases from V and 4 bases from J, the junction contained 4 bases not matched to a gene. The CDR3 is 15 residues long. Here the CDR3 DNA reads TGCGCCAGCAGCTTGGAGACAGGGGGACCCACTGAAGCTTTCTTT. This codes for CASSLETGGPTEAFF.

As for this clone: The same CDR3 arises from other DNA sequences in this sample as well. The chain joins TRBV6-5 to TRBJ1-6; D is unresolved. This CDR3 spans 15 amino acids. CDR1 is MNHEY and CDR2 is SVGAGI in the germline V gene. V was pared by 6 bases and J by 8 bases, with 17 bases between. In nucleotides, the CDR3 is TGTGCCAGCAGCCAAACGGGATCGGGCGATTCACCCCTCCACTTT. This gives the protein CASSQTGSGDSPLHF.

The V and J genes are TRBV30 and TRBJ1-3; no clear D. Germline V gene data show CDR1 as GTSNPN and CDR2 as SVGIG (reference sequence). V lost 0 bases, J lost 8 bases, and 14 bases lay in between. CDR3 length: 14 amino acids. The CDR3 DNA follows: TGTGCCTGGAGTGTATTTAGCGGAGTGGACACCATATATTTT. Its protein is CAWSVFSGVDTIYF.